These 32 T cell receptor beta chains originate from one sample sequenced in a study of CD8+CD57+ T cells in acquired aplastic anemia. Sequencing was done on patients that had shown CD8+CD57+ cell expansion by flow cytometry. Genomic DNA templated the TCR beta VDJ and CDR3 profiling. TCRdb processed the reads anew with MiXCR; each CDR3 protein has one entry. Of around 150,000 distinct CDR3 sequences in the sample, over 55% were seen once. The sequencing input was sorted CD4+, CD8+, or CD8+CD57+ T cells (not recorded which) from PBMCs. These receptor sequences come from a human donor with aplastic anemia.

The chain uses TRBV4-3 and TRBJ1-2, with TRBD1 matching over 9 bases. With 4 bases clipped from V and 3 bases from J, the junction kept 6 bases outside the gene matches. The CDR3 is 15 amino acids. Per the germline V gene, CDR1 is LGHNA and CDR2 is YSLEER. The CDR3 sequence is CASSRGQGSDYGYTF. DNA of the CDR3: TGCGCCAGCAGCCGGGGACAGGGATCGGACTATGGCTACACCTTC.

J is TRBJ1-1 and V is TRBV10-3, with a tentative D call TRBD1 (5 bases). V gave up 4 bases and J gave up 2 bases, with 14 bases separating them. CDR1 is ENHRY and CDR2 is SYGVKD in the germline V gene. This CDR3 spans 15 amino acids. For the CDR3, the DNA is TGTGCCATCAGTGGGGGGAAAACTTACAACACTGAAGCTTTCTTT. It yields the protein CAISGGKTYNTEAFF.

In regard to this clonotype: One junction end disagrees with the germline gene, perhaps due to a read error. The CDR3: CASSPRHRHYNEQFF. The CDR3 nucleotides read TGTGCTAGCAGCCCCCGACACCGCCACTACAATGAGCAGTTCTTC. The chain recombines TRBV7-7 with TRBJ2-1; D is uncertain. The CDR3 covers 15 residues. CDR1 and CDR2 from the germline V gene are SSHAT and FNYEAQ (reference sequence).

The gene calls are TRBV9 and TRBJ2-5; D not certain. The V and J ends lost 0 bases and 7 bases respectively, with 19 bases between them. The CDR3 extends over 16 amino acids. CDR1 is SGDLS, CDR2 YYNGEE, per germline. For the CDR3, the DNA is TGTGCCAGCAGCGTAGGGGCCGGAACTGCAAAGACGACCCAGTACTTC. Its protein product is CASSVGAGTAKTTQYF.

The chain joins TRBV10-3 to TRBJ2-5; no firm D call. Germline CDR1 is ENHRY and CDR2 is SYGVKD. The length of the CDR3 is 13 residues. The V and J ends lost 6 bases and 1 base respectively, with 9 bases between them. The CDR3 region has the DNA TGTGCCATCAGGGGGTCAAGCCAAGAGACCCAGTACTTC. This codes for CAIRGSSQETQYF.

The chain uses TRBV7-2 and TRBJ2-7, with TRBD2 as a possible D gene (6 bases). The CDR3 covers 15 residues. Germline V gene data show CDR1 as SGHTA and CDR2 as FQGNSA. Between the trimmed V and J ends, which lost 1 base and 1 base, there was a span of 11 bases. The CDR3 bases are TGTGCCAGCAGCTTAGGGGTGGGAGGTTCCTACGAGCAGTACTTC. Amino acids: CASSLGVGGSYEQYF.

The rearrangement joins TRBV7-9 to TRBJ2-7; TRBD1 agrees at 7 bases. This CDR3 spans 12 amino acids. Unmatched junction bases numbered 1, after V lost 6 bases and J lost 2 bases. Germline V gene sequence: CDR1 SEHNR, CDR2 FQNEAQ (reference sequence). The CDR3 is CASRQGTYEQYF. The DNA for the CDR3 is TGTGCCAGCAGACAGGGGACCTACGAGCAGTACTTC.

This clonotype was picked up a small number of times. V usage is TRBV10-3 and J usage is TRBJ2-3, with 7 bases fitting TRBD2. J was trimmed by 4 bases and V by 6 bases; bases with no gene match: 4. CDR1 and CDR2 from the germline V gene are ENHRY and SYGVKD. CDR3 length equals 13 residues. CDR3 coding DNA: TGTGCCATCAGCCAGCGGGACCCAGATACGCAGTATTTT. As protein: CAISQRDPDTQYF.

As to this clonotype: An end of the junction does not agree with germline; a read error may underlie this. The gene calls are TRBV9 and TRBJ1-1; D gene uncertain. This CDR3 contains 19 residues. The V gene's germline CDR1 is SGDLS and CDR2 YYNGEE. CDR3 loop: CASSGLSSMKQVGNTEASF. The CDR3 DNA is TGTGCCAGCAGCGGACTGAGCAGCATGAAGCAGGTGGGGAACACTGAAGCTTCCTTT.

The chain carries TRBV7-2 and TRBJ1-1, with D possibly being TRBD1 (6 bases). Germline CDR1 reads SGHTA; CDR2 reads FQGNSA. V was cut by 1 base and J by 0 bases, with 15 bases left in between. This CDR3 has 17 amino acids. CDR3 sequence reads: CASSLVDRPRVNTEAFF. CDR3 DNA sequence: TGTGCCAGCAGCTTAGTAGACAGGCCCCGCGTGAACACTGAAGCTTTCTTT.

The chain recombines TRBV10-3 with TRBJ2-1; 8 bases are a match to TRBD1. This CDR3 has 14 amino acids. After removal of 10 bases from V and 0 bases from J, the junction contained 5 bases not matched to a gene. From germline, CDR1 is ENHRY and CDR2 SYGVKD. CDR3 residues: CATMTGASYNEQFF. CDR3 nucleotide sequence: TGTGCCACCATGACAGGGGCCTCCTACAATGAGCAGTTCTTC.

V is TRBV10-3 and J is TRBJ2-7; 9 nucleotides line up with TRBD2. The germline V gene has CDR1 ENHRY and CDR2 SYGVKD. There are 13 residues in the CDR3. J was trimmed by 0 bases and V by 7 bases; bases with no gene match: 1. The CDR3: CAITSGDSYEQYF. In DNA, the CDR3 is TGTGCCATCACTAGCGGGGACTCCTACGAGCAGTACTTC.

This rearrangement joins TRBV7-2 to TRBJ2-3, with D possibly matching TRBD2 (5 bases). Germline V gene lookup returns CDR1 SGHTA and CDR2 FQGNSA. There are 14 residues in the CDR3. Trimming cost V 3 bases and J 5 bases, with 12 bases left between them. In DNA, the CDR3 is TGTGCCAGCAGCTTCGGGATGGTGGGAGATACGCAGTATTTT. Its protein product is CASSFGMVGDTQYF.

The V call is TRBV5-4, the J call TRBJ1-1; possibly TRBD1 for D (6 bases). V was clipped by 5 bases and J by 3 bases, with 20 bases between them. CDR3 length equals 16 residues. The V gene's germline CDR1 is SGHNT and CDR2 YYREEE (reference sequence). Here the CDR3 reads CASRHGGGVGDTEAFF. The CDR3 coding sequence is TGTGCCAGCAGGCACGGGGGGGGCGTTGGCGACACTGAAGCTTTCTTT. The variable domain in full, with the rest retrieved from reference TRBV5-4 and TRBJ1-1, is ETGVTQSPTHLIKTRGQQVTLRCSSQSGHNTVSWYQQALGQGPQFIFQYYREEENGRGNFPPRFSGLQFPNYSSELNVNALELDDSALYLCASRHGGGVGDTEAFFGQGTRLTVV.

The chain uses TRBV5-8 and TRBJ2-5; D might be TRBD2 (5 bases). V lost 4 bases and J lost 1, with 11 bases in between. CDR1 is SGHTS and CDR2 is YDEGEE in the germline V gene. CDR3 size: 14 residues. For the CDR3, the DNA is TGTGCCAGCAGCCCCCATGCGGGCCAAGAGACCCAGTACTTC. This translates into CASSPHAGQETQYF.

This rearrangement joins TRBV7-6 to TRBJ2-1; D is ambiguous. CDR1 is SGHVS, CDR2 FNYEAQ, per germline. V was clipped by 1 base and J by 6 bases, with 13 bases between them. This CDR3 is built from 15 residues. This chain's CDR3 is CASSLDPTERNEQFF. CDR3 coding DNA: TGTGCCAGCAGCTTAGATCCCACAGAACGCAATGAGCAGTTCTTC.

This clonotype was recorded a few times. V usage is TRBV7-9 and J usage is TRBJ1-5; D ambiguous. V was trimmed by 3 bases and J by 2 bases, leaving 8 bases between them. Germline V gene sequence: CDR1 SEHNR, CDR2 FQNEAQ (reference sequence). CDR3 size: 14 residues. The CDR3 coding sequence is TGTGCCAGCAGCTTGGCTCAGGGCAATCAGCCCCAGCATTTT. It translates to CASSLAQGNQPQHF.

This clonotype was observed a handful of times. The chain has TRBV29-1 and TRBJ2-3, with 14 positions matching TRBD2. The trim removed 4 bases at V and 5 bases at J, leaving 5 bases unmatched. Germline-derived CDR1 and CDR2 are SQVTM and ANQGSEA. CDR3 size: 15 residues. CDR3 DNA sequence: TGCAGCGTTGTGACTAGCGGGAGGGCGGTAGATACGCAGTATTTT. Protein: CSVVTSGRAVDTQYF.

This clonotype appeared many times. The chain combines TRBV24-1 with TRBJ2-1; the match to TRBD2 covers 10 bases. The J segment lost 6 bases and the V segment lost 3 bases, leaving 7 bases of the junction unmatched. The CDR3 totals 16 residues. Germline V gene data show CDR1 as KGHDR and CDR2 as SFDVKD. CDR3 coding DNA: TGTGCCACCAGTGATGAAATTAGCGGGAGGCGCAATGAGCAGTTCTTC. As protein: CATSDEISGRRNEQFF.

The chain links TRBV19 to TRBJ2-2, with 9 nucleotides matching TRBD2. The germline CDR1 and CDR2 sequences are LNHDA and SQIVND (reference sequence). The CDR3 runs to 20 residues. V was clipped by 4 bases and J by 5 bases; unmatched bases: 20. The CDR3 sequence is CASSNEYGTGGRAQTGELFF. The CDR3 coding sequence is TGTGCCAGTAGTAATGAGTACGGGACCGGCGGGAGGGCTCAGACCGGGGAGCTGTTTTTT.

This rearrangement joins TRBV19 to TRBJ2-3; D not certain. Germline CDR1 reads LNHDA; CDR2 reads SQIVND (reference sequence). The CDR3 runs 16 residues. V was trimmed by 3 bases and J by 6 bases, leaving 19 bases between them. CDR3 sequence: CASSITSSRSKDTQYF. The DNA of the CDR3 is TGTGCCAGTAGTATTACTTCTTCCAGGTCCAAGGATACGCAGTATTTT.

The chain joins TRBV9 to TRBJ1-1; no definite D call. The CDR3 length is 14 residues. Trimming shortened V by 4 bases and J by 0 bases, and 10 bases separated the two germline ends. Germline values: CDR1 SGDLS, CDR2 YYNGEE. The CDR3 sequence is CASSLGLMNTEAFF. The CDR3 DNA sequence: TGTGCCAGCAGCCTGGGCCTCATGAACACTGAAGCTTTCTTT.

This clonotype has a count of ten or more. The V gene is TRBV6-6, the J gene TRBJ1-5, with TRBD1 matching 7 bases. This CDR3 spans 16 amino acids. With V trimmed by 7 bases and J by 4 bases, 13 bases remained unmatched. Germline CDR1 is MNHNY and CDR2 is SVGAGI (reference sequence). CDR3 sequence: CASTALGTVMNQPQHF. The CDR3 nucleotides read TGTGCCAGCACCGCATTGGGGACAGTTATGAATCAGCCCCAGCATTTT.

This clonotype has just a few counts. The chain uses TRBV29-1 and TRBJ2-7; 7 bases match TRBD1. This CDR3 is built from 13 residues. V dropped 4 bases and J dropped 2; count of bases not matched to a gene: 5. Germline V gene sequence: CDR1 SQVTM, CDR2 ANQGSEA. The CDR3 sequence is CSVVTGTAYEQYF. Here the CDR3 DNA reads TGCAGCGTTGTGACAGGGACAGCCTACGAGCAGTACTTC.

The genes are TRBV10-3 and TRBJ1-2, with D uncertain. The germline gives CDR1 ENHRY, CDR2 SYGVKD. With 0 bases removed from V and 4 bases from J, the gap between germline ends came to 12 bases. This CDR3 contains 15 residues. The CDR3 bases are TGTGCCATCAGTGAGTCGTCGGGCGTCCGCTATGGCTACACCTTC. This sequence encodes CAISESSGVRYGYTF.

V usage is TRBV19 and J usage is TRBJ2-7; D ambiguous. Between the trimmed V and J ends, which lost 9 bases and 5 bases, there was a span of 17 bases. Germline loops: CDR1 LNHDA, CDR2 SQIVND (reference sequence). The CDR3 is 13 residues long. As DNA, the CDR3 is TGTGCCAGACCGACCGGGCCCACAGACGAGCAGTACTTC. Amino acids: CARPTGPTDEQYF.

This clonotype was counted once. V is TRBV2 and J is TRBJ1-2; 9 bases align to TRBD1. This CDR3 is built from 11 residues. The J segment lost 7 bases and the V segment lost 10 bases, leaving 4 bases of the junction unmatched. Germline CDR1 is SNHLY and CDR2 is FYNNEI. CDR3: CATTGGGGYTF. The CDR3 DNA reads TGTGCCACTACAGGGGGCGGTGGCTACACCTTC.

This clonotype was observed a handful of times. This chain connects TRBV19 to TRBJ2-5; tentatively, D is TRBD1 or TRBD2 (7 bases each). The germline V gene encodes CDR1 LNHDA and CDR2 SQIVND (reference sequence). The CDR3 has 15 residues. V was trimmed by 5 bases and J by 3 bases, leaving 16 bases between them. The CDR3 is CASSGRDSGEETQYF. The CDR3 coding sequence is TGTGCCAGTAGTGGGCGGGACAGCGGGGAAGAGACCCAGTACTTC.

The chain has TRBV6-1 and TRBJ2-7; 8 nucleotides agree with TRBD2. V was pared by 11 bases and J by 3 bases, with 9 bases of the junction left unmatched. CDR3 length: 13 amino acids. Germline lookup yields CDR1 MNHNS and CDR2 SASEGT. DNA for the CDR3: TGTGCCGCTGGGATTAGCGGGATCTACGAGCAGTACTTC. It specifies CAAGISGIYEQYF.

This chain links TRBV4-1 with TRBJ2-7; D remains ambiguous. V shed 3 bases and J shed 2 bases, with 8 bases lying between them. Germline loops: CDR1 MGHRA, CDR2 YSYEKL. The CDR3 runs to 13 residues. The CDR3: CASSHPRAYEQYF. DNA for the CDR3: TGCGCCAGCAGCCACCCCCGGGCCTACGAGCAGTACTTC.

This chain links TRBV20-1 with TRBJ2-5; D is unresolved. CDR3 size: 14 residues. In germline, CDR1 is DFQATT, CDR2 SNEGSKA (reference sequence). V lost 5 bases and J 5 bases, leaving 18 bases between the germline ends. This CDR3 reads CSAGEIDIVETQYF. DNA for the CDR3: TGCAGTGCTGGGGAAATCGACATAGTGGAGACCCAGTACTTC.

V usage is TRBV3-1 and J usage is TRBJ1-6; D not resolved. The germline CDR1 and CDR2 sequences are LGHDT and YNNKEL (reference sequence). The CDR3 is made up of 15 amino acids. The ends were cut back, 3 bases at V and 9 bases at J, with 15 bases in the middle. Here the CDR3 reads CASSQVSARPSPLHF. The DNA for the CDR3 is TGTGCCAGCAGCCAGGTCAGTGCCAGGCCTTCACCCCTCCACTTT.